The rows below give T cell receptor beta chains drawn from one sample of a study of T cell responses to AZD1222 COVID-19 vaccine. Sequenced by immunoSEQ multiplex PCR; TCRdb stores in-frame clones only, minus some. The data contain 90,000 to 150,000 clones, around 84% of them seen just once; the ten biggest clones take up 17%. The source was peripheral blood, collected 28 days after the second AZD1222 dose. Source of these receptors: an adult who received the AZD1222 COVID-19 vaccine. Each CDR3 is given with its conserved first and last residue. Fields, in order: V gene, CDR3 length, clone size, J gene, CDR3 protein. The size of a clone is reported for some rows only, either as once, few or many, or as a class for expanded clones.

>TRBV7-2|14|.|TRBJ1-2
CASSLVQGGYGYTF
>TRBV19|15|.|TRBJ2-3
CASSIARGSTDTQYF
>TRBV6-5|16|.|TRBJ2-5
CASSYSRGRVQETQYF
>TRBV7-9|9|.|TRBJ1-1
CASSLGGFF
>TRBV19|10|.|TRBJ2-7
CASSMYEQYF
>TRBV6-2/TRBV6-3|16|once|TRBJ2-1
CASSYYRDPDFNEQFF
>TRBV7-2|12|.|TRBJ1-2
CASSYDGYGYTF
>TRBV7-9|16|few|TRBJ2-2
CASSQGLAGMTGELFF
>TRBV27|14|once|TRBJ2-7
CASRDRGRSYEQYF
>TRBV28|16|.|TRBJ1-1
CASSLPPGQENTEAFF
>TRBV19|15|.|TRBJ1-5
CASSIGTGSNQPQHF
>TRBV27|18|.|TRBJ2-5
CASSARLAGGRWGETQYF
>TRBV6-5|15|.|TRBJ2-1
CASSLLAGVPNEQFF
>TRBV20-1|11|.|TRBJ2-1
CSAREVREQFF
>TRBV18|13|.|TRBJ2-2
CASSPVATGELFF
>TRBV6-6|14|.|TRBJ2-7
CASSPDRGRVEQYF
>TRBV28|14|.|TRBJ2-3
CASKAGVAKDTQYF
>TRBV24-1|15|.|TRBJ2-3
CATKPGQGATDTQYF
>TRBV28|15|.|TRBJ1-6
CASSTGGLPDSPLHF
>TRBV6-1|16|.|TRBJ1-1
CASSEPPGQGGFPAFF
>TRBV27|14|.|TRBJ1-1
CASSFDSPRTEAFF
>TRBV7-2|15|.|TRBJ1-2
CASSSELGGVYGYTF